This TCR beta chain appears in the sequencing data of a study of blood T cells in healthy people across ages. This clonotype was detected only a few times. Trimming stripped 2 bases from V and 9 bases from J, with 10 bases between. This CDR3 contains 12 residues. Germline CDR1 reads SGHTA; CDR2 reads FQGNSA. A second PCR, run for roughly 7 to 12 cycles, used a sample-barcoded 5' primer plus a J-beta primer mix. TCRdb used MiXCR to reprocess the 5' RACE reads, holding one entry per CDR3 protein. The data contain just under 750,000 distinct CDR3 sequences, roughly 20% of them singletons. Material for sequencing was blood. This sequence joins TRBV7-2 and TRBJ1-1; no clear D. This TCR was recovered from a man between 65 and 85 years old in good health. CDR3: CASSLRTAKAFF. CDR3 sequence (DNA): TGTGCCAGCAGCTTAAGGACGGCGAAAGCTTTCTTT.